Presented here are 22 T cell receptor beta chains from one specimen sequenced in a study of shared clonotypes between healthy human individuals. Sequenced by immunoSEQ multiplex PCR; TCRdb stores in-frame clones only, minus some. The table shows approximately 470,000 clones, with about 85% occurring only once. Sequencing was done on a sample of PBMCs. The source is a woman aged 40-49 years in good health. Some clones in this sample may be carry-over from other donors' samples.

This chain uses TRBV30 with TRBJ2-3, with 13 nucleotides matching TRBD2. The germline V gene has CDR1 GTSNPN and CDR2 SVGIG (reference sequence). CDR3 length equals 13 residues. The V segment lost 5 bases and the J segment 4 bases; nucleotides outside the gene matches: 0. The CDR3 loop reads CAWGLAGADTQYF. Here the CDR3 DNA reads TGTGCCTGGGGACTAGCGGGAGCAGATACGCAGTATTTT.

The CDR3 is CASKLGTGFLPQHF. DNA of the CDR3: TGTGCCAGCAAGCTCGGGACAGGGTTTCTGCCCCAGCATTTT. The chain couples TRBV2 to TRBJ1-5; 9 bases fit TRBD1. The CDR3 length is 14 residues. V lost 7 bases and J lost 9; bases outside the gene matches: 10. Germline V gives CDR1 SNHLY, CDR2 FYNNEI.

As concerns this clone: A far larger clone differs by one base, so this is likely a read error. The chain has TRBV11-1 and TRBJ2-7, with 9 nucleotides matching TRBD1. CDR3 size: 15 residues. The germline CDR1 and CDR2 sequences are SGHAT and FQDESV (reference sequence). The CDR3, as DNA: TGTACCAGCAGCTTAGGTCTCGGGACAGGGAACGAGCAGTACTTC. Amino acids: CTSSLGLGTGNEQYF.

With respect to this clone: A read error is likely here: a far larger clone is one base away. The same CDR3 arises from other DNA sequences in this sample as well. The chain is built from TRBV30 and TRBJ2-3; D is unclear. The CDR3 has 12 amino acids. Trimming removed 4 bases from V and 3 bases from J, with 8 bases in between. The germline V gene has CDR1 GTSNPN and CDR2 SVGIG (reference sequence). The CDR3: CAWTTGTDTQYF. The CDR3 DNA sequence: TGTGCCTGGACTACCGGGACAGATACGCAGTATTTT.

V gene TRBV6-5 combines with J gene TRBJ2-6, with D maybe TRBD2 (6 bases). V lost 4 bases and J 4 bases, leaving 8 bases between the germline ends. The CDR3 is 14 amino acids. Germline loops: CDR1 MNHEY, CDR2 SVGAGI. The CDR3 region is CASSSGGGANVLTF. DNA for the CDR3: TGTGCCAGCAGTTCCGGAGGGGGGGCCAACGTCCTGACTTTC.

CDR3 sequence (DNA): TGTGCCAGCAGCCGGTACGGGAGAGGGGGATGGGAGCAGTACTTC. Protein: CASSRYGRGGWEQYF. The rearrangement uses TRBV7-2 and TRBJ2-7; D is tentatively TRBD1 or TRBD2 (6 bases each). CDR3 length equals 15 residues. Germline V gene lookup returns CDR1 SGHTA and CDR2 FQGNSA. V lost 5 bases and J 7 bases, leaving 21 bases between the germline ends.

The V gene is TRBV6-1, the J gene TRBJ2-1; 12 bases are a match to TRBD2. V lost 4 bases to trimming and J lost 6 bases; unmatched junction nucleotides: 4. The CDR3 has 15 residues. Germline loops: CDR1 MNHNS, CDR2 SASEGT. This CDR3 reads CASSGLAGVRNEQFF. The CDR3 bases are TGTGCCAGCAGTGGACTAGCGGGAGTTCGCAATGAGCAGTTCTTC.

This chain links TRBV28 with TRBJ2-7; 9 bases fit TRBD2. The V and J ends lost 5 bases and 4 bases, in that order; junction bases with no gene match: 21. Looked up from germline, CDR1 is MDHEN and CDR2 is SYDVKM. There are 19 residues in the CDR3. CDR3 protein: CASSPRGSGSPTALYEQYF. CDR3 in DNA: TGTGCCAGCAGTCCTCGAGGTAGCGGGAGCCCAACGGCCTTATACGAGCAGTACTTC.

The rearrangement links TRBV7-9 to TRBJ1-1; tentatively, D is TRBD1 (6 bases). The CDR3 covers 14 residues. The germline V gene has CDR1 SEHNR and CDR2 FQNEAQ (reference sequence). V was shortened by 3 bases and J by 5 bases, with 13 bases between the two germline ends. CDR3 coding DNA: TGTGCCAGCAGCTTTGTACAGGGAGGTACTGAAGCTTTCTTT. Protein sequence: CASSFVQGGTEAFF.

This CDR3 reads CASRSQETQYF. In DNA, the CDR3 is TGTGCCAGCAGATCTCAAGAGACCCAGTACTTC. The chain recombines TRBV13 with TRBJ2-5; D gene uncertain. There are 11 residues in the CDR3. The germline V gene encodes CDR1 PRHDT and CDR2 FYEKMQ (reference sequence). Trimming took off 6 bases at V and 2 bases at J, with 4 bases between the two ends.

The V gene is TRBV28, the J gene TRBJ1-1; 7 nucleotides agree with TRBD1. Germline assignment: CDR1 MDHEN and CDR2 SYDVKM. The V gene end was trimmed by 6 bases and the J gene end by 3 bases; junction bases not matched to a gene: 7. The CDR3 runs 14 residues. CDR3 residues: CASRTRGDHTEAFF. The CDR3 DNA reads TGTGCCAGCAGGACCAGGGGGGACCACACTGAAGCTTTCTTT.

The J gene is TRBJ2-7, the V gene TRBV27; the match to TRBD2 covers 10 bases. The germline V gene encodes CDR1 MNHEY and CDR2 SMNVEV (reference sequence). This CDR3 spans 16 amino acids. Trimming removed 5 bases from V and 4 bases from J; junction bases left unmatched: 11. Written as DNA, the CDR3 is TGTGCCAGCAGTCCGTGGGCTAGCGGGAGTCCGTACGAGCAGTACTTC. Translated, it gives CASSPWASGSPYEQYF.

This clone was observed at least ten times. The rearrangement links TRBV7-2 to TRBJ2-1; possibly TRBD1 for D (6 bases). The V gene's germline CDR1 is SGHTA and CDR2 FQGNSA. This CDR3 has 13 amino acids. Trimming pared 5 bases from V and 8 bases from J, leaving 13 bases between. CDR3 in amino acids: CASSTTGWDEQFF. The CDR3 bases are TGTGCCAGCAGCACAACAGGGTGGGATGAGCAGTTCTTC.

This clone has a single count. This chain links TRBV7-9 with TRBJ2-3, with TRBD1 identical over 7 bases. CDR1 and CDR2 from the germline V gene are SEHNR and FQNEAQ (reference sequence). This CDR3 comprises 15 residues. With 4 bases clipped from V and 0 bases from J, the junction kept 4 bases outside the gene matches. CDR3 sequence (DNA): TGTGCCAGCAGCTCGGGACAGTCTAGCACAGATACGCAGTATTTT. This encodes CASSSGQSSTDTQYF.

This clone appeared many times. The rearrangement links TRBV19 to TRBJ1-5; 9 bases map to TRBD1. The CDR3 has 15 amino acids. In germline, CDR1 is LNHDA, CDR2 SQIVND (reference sequence). J gave up 2 bases and V 5 bases, and 4 bases lay outside the gene matches. This CDR3 is CASSVRTGGNQPQHF. DNA of the CDR3: TGTGCCAGTAGTGTCCGGACAGGGGGCAATCAGCCCCAGCATTTT.

The chain uses TRBV27 and TRBJ2-1, with 9 bases lining up with TRBD1. CDR1 MNHEY and CDR2 SMNVEV come from the germline V gene (reference sequence). Trimming cost V 6 bases and J 2 bases; bases outside gene matches: 5. The CDR3 is made up of 15 amino acids. CDR3 in amino acids: CASSYDRGAYNEQFF. As DNA, the CDR3 is TGTGCCAGCAGCTATGACAGGGGGGCCTACAATGAGCAGTTCTTC.

This clone was observed once. This rearrangement joins TRBV4-1 to TRBJ1-5, with TRBD1 matching over 8 bases. The CDR3 is made up of 20 amino acids. Trimming took 2 bases from V and 2 from J; bases not matched to a gene: 17. CDR1 MGHRA and CDR2 YSYEKL come from the germline V gene. CDR3 nucleotide sequence: TGCGCCAGCAGCCAAAACCCCGGACAGGGTCGGGGATTAGGCAATCAGCCCCAGCATTTT. Translation gives CASSQNPGQGRGLGNQPQHF.

V is TRBV19 and J is TRBJ2-1, with D hard to call. The germline V gene has CDR1 LNHDA and CDR2 SQIVND (reference sequence). Trimming took off 4 bases at V and 8 bases at J, with 18 bases between the two ends. The CDR3 consists of 15 residues. CDR3 sequence: CASSRIVSNQDEQFF. Written as DNA, the CDR3 is TGTGCCAGTAGTAGAATAGTTAGTAATCAGGATGAGCAGTTCTTC.

This clone was detected only a few times. A read error likely explains this, since a far larger clone differs by one base. In the same sample, other DNA sequences code for this CDR3. The V call is TRBV10-2, the J call TRBJ1-2; no definite D call. CDR3 size: 12 residues. The germline V gene encodes CDR1 WSHSY and CDR2 SAAADI. CDR3 region: CASSEQNNGYTF. The CDR3 DNA reads as TGCGCCAGTAGTGAACAGAACAATGGCTACACCTTC.

The chain is built from TRBV19 and TRBJ1-5, with D possibly matching TRBD1 (5 bases). The CDR3 contains 14 residues. The germline V gene has CDR1 LNHDA and CDR2 SQIVND (reference sequence). V gave up 5 bases and J gave up 1 base, with 9 bases separating them. CDR3 residues: CASSGRDSNQPQHF. The CDR3 DNA is TGTGCCAGTAGTGGGCGGGACAGCAATCAGCCCCAGCATTTT.

This clone was detected only once. This likely traces to a read error, being one base from a far larger clone. The conserved phenylalanine or tryptophan normally closing the CDR3 is absent here, so this likely arose from a read error. The V gene is TRBV30, the J gene TRBJ2-2, with TRBD1 matching over 7 bases. The CDR3 is 15 residues long. V lost 2 bases and J lost 6; bases outside the gene matches: 9. Germline V gives CDR1 GTSNPN, CDR2 SVGIG (reference sequence). In DNA, the CDR3 is TGTGCCTGGAGTATGACGACAGGGCGTCCCGGGGAGCTGTTTCTT. Protein sequence: CAWSMTTGRPGELFL.

V is TRBV7-2 and J is TRBJ1-2; 9 nucleotides match TRBD1. Germline CDR1 is SGHTA and CDR2 is FQGNSA. Trimming cost V 6 bases and J 1 base; bases outside gene matches: 3. The CDR3 is 14 amino acids. In DNA, the CDR3 is TGTGCCAGCAGATGGACAGGGGTTAACTATGGCTACACCTTC. This gives the protein CASRWTGVNYGYTF.